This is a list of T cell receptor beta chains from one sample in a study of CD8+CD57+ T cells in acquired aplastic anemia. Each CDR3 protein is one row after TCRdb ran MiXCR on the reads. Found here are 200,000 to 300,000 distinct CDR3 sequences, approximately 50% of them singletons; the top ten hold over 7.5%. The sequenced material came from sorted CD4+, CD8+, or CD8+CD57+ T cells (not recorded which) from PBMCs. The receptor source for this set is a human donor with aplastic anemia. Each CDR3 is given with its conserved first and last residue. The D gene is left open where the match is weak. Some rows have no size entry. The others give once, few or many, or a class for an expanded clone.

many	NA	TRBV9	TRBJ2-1	TGTGCCAGCAGCGTAAATCAGATTTGGGATGAGCAGTTCTTC	CASSVNQIWDEQFF
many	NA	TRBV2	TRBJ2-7	TGTGCCAGCAGTCCTCGCGCAGGTGAATACGAGCAGTACTTC	CASSPRAGEYEQYF
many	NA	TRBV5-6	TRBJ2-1	TGTGCCAGCAGTTGGGACCGCAATGAGCAGTTCTTC	CASSWDRNEQFF
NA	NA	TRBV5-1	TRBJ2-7	TGCGCCAGCAGCTGGGCGGACTTCTCCTACGAGCAGTACTTC	CASSWADFSYEQYF
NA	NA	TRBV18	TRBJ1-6	TGTGCCAGCTCACCAGGGACTGAGAAGTTTTCACCCCTCCACTTT	CASSPGTEKFSPLHF
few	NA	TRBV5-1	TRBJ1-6	TGCGCCAGCAGCGTGGGGACAAACGGCGGTTCACCCCTCCACTTT	CASSVGTNGGSPLHF
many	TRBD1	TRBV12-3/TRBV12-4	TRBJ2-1	TGTGCCAGCAGCCTTCCCGGGACAGGGCTGGATGAGCAGTTCTTC	CASSLPGTGLDEQFF
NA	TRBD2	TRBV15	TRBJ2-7	TGTGCCACCAGCAGAGCGGGAGGGGCCTACGAGCAGTACTTC	CATSRAGGAYEQYF
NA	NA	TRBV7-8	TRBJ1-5	TGTGCCAGCAGCTTGGAGGTTCAGGGGCGCAATCAGCCCCAGCATTTT	CASSLEVQGRNQPQHF
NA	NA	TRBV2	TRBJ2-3	TGTGCCAGCAGTTTAGGGCAGGGAGTCACAGATACGCAGTATTTT	CASSLGQGVTDTQYF
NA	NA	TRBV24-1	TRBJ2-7	TGTGCCACCAAGTTGGGCCCGCCTCACCAGTACTTC	CATKLGPPHQYF
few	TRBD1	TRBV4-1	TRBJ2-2	TGCGCCAGCAGGTGGGGAACCGACAGGGACCGAACCGGGGAGCTGTTTTTT	CASRWGTDRDRTGELFF
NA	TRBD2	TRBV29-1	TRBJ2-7	TGCAGCGTTGAAACAGGGACTAGCGCCAACGAGCAGTACTTC	CSVETGTSANEQYF
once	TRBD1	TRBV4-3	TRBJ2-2	TGCGCCAGCAGCGAAGGACAGGGGGCCAGCACCGGGGAGCTGTTTTTT	CASSEGQGASTGELFF
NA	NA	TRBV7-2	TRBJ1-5	TGTGCCAGCAGCTTCCAGAAGGTGAGCAATCAGCCCCAGCATTTT	CASSFQKVSNQPQHF
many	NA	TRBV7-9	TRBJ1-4	TGTGCCAGCAGCTCGGGGGGGGGGGGCGAAAAACTGTTTTTT	CASSSGGGGEKLFF
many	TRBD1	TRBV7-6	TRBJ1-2	TGTGCCAGCAGCTCCGACAGGGCCTTGTCTGGGTATGGCTACACCTTC	CASSSDRALSGYGYTF
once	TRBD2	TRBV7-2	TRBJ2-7	TGTGCCAGCAGCTTAGTAGTGACTAGCGGGAGGCCCGAGCAGTACTTC	CASSLVVTSGRPEQYF
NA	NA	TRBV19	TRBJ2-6	TGTGCCAGTAGTGATCGGGGGCGCGGGGCCAACGTCCTGACTTTC	CASSDRGRGANVLTF
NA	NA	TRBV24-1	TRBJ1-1	TGTGCCACCAGTGATTCCAGGGCCCGGGGGGGAACTGAAGCTTTCTTT	CATSDSRARGGTEAFF